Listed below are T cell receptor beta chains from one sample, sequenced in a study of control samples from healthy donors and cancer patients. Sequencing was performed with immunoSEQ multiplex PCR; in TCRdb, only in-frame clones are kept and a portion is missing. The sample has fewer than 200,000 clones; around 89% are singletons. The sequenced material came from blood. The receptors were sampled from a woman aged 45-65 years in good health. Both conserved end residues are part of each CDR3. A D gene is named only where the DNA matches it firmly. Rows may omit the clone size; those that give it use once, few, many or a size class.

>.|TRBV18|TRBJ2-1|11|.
CASSPYNEQFF
TGTGCCAGCTCACCCTACAATGAGCAGTTCTTC
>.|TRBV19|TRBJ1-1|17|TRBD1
CASSIPTGRSSNTEAFF
TGTGCCAGTAGTATCCCGACAGGGCGTTCGTCGAACACTGAAGCTTTCTTT
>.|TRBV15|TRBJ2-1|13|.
CATSRGKGPEQFF
TGTGCCACCAGCCGAGGGAAGGGTCCTGAGCAGTTCTTC
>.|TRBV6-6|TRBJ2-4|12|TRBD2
CAIGTSGVIQYF
TGTGCCATCGGGACTAGCGGGGTCATTCAGTACTTC
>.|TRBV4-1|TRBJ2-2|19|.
CASRPNAGAVKANTGELFF
TGCGCCAGCCGACCTAACGCGGGGGCCGTCAAAGCGAACACCGGGGAGCTGTTTTTT
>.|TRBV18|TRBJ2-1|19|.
CASSPPKGTPQSSYNEQFF
TGTGCCAGCTCACCACCGAAGGGGACACCGCAGAGCTCCTACAATGAGCAGTTCTTC
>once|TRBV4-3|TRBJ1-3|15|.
CASSQRVNSGNTIYF
TGCGCCAGCAGCCAAAGGGTGAACTCTGGAAACACCATATATTTT
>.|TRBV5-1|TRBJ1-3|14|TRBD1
CASSAQGSGNTIYF
TGCGCCAGCAGCGCACAGGGGTCCGGAAACACCATATATTTT
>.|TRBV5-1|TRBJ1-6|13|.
CASSLEGGSPLHF
TGCGCCAGCAGCTTGGAAGGGGGGTCACCCCTCCACTTT
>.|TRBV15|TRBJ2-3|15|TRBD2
CATLESGGITDTQYF
TGTGCCACTTTAGAAAGCGGGGGGATCACAGATACGCAGTATTTT
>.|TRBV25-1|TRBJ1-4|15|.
CASREPGGTNEKLFF
TGTGCCAGCAGAGAACCGGGGGGGACTAATGAAAAACTGTTTTTT
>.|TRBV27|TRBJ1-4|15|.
CASSFRSAGNEKLFF
TGTGCCAGCAGTTTTAGGAGTGCGGGTAATGAAAAACTGTTTTTT
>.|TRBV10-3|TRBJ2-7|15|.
CAISESGGRFYEQYF
TGTGCCATCAGTGAGTCGGGGGGGCGATTCTACGAGCAGTACTTC
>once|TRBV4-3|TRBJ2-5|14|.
CASSQDVYVETQYF
TGCGCCAGCAGCCAAGATGTCTATGTAGAGACCCAGTACTTC
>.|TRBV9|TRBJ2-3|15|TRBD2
CASSARWGGSDTQYF
TGTGCCAGCAGTGCCCGTTGGGGCGGGAGTGATACGCAGTATTTT
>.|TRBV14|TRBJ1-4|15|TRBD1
CASSPQTGRREKLFF
TGTGCCAGCAGCCCCCAGACAGGGAGGAGGGAAAAACTGTTTTTT
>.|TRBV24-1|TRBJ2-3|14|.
CATSDLQQEHTQYF
TGTGCCACCAGTGATTTGCAACAGGAACATACGCAGTATTTT
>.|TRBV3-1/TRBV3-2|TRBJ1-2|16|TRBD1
CASSPLTGGANYGYTF
TGTGCCAGCAGCCCTCTAACAGGGGGAGCTAACTATGGCTACACCTTC
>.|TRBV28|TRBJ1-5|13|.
CASRQGISQPQHF
TGTGCCAGCCGTCAGGGGATAAGTCAGCCCCAGCATTTT
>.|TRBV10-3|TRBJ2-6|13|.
CAISEVGANVLTF
TGTGCCATCAGTGAAGTTGGGGCCAACGTCCTGACTTTC
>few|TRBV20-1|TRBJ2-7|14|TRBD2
CSASSSGGPYEQYF
TGCAGTGCTAGTAGCTCGGGGGGGCCGTACGAGCAGTACTTC
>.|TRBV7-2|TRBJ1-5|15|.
CASTSNSGSNQPQHF
TGTGCCAGCACTTCTAACAGCGGAAGCAATCAGCCCCAGCATTTT
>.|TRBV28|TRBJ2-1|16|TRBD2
CASRGGGLAFYNEQFF
TGTGCCAGCAGGGGAGGCGGACTAGCGTTCTACAATGAGCAGTTCTTC
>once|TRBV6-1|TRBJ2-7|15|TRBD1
CASSETPGQFYEQYF
TGTGCCAGCAGTGAGACTCCGGGACAGTTCTACGAGCAGTACTTC
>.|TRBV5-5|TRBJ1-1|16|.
CASSLGPQGAGTEAFF
TGTGCCAGCAGCTTGGGACCCCAGGGCGCGGGAACTGAAGCTTTCTTT
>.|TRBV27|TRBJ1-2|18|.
CASSLGPDNNLVNYGYTF
TGTGCCAGCAGTTTAGGGCCCGACAATAATCTCGTTAACTATGGCTACACCTTC
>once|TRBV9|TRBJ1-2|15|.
CASSVARDTLHGYTF
TGTGCCAGCAGCGTAGCCCGGGACACCTTACACGGCTACACCTTC
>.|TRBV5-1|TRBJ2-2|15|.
CASSFPGGGTGELFF
TGCGCCAGCAGCTTCCCAGGGGGAGGAACCGGGGAGCTGTTTTTT
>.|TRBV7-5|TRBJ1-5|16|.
CVRSSRDRAENQPQHF
TGTGTCAGAAGCAGCCGGGACAGGGCAGAAAATCAGCCCCAGCATTTT
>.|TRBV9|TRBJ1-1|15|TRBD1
CASSVDGRGHTEAFF
TGTGCCAGCAGCGTAGACGGCAGGGGGCATACTGAAGCTTTCTTT
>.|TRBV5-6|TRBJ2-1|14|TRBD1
CASSLGQGRNEQFF
TGTGCCAGCAGCTTGGGACAGGGGCGCAATGAGCAGTTCTTC
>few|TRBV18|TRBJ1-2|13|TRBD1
CASSPRDRVGYTF
TGTGCCAGCTCACCCCGGGACAGGGTCGGCTACACCTTC
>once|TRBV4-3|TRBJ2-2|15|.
CASSQEALGTGELFF
TGCGCCAGCAGCCAAGAGGCCTTGGGCACCGGGGAGCTGTTTTTT
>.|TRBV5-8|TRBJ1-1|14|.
CASSLAPGGTAAFF
TGTGCCAGCAGCTTGGCCCCGGGGGGTACAGCAGCTTTCTTT
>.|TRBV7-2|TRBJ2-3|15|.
CASSLFGAGTDTQYF
TGTGCCAGCAGCTTATTTGGCGCCGGCACAGATACGCAGTATTTT
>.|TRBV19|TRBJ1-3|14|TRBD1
CATKQGISGNTIYF
TGTGCCACCAAACAGGGGATCTCTGGAAACACCATATATTTT
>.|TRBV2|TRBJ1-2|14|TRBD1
CASNKGQLNYGYTF
TGTGCCAGCAATAAGGGACAGCTAAACTATGGCTACACCTTC
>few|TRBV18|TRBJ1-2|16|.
CASSPGVGGLNYGYTF
TGTGCCAGCTCACCAGGAGTTGGGGGGCTTAACTATGGCTACACCTTC
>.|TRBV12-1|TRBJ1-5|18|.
CASSFDDSFLICNQPQHF
TGTGCCAGCAGCTTTGACGACTCTTTTCTAATTTGCAATCAGCCCCAGCATTTT
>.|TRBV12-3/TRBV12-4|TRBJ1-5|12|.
CASSQETGPQHF
TGTGCCAGCAGCCAAGAGACCGGACCCCAGCATTTT
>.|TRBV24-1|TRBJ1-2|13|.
CATSATGVYGYTF
TGTGCCACCAGTGCAACGGGAGTTTATGGCTACACCTTC
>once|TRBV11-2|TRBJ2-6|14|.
CASSLDPGANVLTF
TGTGCCAGCAGCTTAGATCCTGGGGCCAACGTCCTGACTTTC
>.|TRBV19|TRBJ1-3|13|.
CASSKASGNTIYF
TGTGCCAGTAGTAAGGCATCTGGAAACACCATATATTTT
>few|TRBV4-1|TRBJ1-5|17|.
CASSQAVGTGHNQPQHF
TGCGCCAGCAGCCAAGCCGTTGGAACAGGGCACAATCAGCCCCAGCATTTT
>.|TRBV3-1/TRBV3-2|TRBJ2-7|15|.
CASSQTMTDTYEQYF
TGTGCCAGCAGCCAAACCATGACGGATACCTACGAGCAGTACTTC
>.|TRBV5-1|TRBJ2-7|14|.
CATRTQVGNYEQYF
TGCGCCACCAGAACACAGGTGGGGAACTACGAGCAGTACTTC
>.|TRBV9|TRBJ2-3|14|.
CASSVQVTPDTQYF
TGTGCCAGCAGCGTACAGGTGACGCCAGATACGCAGTATTTT
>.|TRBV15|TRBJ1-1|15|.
CATSRDLRLVTEAFF
TGTGCCACCAGCAGAGATCTGAGGTTGGTCACTGAAGCTTTCTTT
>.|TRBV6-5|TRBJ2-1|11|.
CASTPGNEQFF
TGTGCCAGCACCCCGGGGAATGAGCAGTTCTTC
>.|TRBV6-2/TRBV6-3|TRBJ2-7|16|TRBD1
CASSYWRTGLTWEQYF
TGTGCCAGCAGTTACTGGAGGACAGGTTTAACGTGGGAGCAGTACTTC
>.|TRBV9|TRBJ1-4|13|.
CASGRGLEEKLFF
TGTGCCAGCGGCAGAGGTTTGGAAGAAAAACTGTTTTTT
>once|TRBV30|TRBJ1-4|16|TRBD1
CAHPISHRGGDEKLFF
TGTGCCCACCCGATTAGCCACAGGGGAGGTGATGAAAAACTGTTTTTT
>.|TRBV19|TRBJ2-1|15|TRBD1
CASSPPGQGLNEQFF
TGTGCCAGTAGTCCGCCGGGACAGGGTTTAAATGAGCAGTTCTTC
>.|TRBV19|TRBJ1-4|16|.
CASSSPGARGNEKLFF
TGTGCCAGTAGTAGTCCAGGAGCCCGAGGTAATGAAAAACTGTTTTTT
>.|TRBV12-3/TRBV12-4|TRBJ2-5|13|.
CASSYTYQETQYF
TGTGCCAGCAGTTACACCTACCAAGAGACCCAGTACTTC
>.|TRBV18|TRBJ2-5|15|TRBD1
CASSPRTGGGETQYF
TGTGCCAGCTCACCAAGGACAGGGGGCGGAGAGACCCAGTACTTC
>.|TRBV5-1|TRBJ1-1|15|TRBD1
CASSHGQERNTEAFF
TGCGCCAGCAGCCACGGACAGGAGAGGAACACTGAAGCTTTCTTT